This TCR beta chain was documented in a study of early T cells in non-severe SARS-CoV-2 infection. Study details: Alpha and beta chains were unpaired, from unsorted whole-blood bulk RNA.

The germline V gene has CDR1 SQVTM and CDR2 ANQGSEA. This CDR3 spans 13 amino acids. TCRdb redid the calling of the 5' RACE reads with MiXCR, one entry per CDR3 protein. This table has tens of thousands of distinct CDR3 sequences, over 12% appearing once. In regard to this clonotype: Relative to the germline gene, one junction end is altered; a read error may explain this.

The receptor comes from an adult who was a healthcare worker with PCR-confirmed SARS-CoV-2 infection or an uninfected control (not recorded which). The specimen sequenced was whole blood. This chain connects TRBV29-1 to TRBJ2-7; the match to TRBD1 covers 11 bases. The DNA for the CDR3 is TGCAGCGTCGCTTGGACAGGGGGCTACGAGCAGTGCTTC. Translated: CSVAWTGGYEQCF.